The 22 T cell receptor beta chains listed next were all sequenced from one sample in a study of T-cell reconstitution after alpha-beta-depleted transplantation in children. For TCRbeta, the library was prepared with unique molecular identifiers. TCRdb itself ran the PCR reads through MiXCR, one entry per CDR3 protein. This repertoire shows 900,000 or so distinct CDR3 sequences, around 15% found once; its top ten account for approximately 5%. The sample consisted of PBMCs, mostly from graft donor cells, taken 360 days after TCRalphabeta/CD19-depleted stem cell transplant. These receptors originate from a male patient aged 10-17 years who had a stem cell transplant for acute lymphoblastic leukemia, so the T cells may come from the graft donor.

The chain uses TRBV7-6 and TRBJ2-7; 13 bases align to TRBD2. In germline, CDR1 is SGHVS, CDR2 FNYEAQ. CDR3 length equals 17 residues. The J segment lost 3 bases and the V segment lost 5 bases, leaving 10 bases of the junction unmatched. This CDR3 is CASSAAQLAGGYYEQYF. For the CDR3, the DNA is TGTGCCAGCAGCGCGGCACAACTAGCGGGAGGGTACTACGAGCAGTACTTC.

This clonotype showed up many times. The chain uses TRBV5-1 and TRBJ1-1, with D possibly TRBD1 on 6 matching bases. The CDR3 runs to 14 residues. Trimming shortened V by 8 bases and J by 4 bases, and 18 bases separated the two germline ends. Germline V gene lookup returns CDR1 SGHRS and CDR2 YFSETQ. The CDR3 region is CASNLQGGGTEAFF. CDR3 DNA sequence: TGCGCCAGTAACTTACAGGGTGGAGGCACTGAAGCTTTCTTT.

The V and J genes are TRBV15 and TRBJ2-2; weak D call: TRBD2 (6 bases). This CDR3 region has 16 residues. Trimming stripped 8 bases from V and 0 bases from J, with 16 bases between. Germline CDR1 reads LNHNV; CDR2 reads YYDKDF (reference sequence). CDR3 nucleotide sequence: TGTGCCACCGGTATTAGGGCTAGCGCGAACACCGGGGAGCTGTTTTTT. Its translation: CATGIRASANTGELFF.

In its sample, this clonotype was seen a few times. The V and J genes are TRBV6-5 and TRBJ1-2, with D maybe TRBD1 (6 bases). The V and J ends lost 0 bases and 5 bases respectively, with 13 bases between them. The germline V gene has CDR1 MNHEY and CDR2 SVGAGI. This CDR3 region has 15 residues. The CDR3 DNA is TGTGCCAGCAGTTACTCTAGGGGGGGGAGGTATGGCTACACCTTC. Residues: CASSYSRGGRYGYTF.

This clonotype occurred a few times. V usage is TRBV7-8 and J usage is TRBJ2-7; D possibly corresponds to TRBD1 (6 bases). This CDR3 has 12 residues. Germline-derived CDR1 and CDR2 are SGHVS and FQNEAQ. Trimming took off 5 bases at V and 6 bases at J, with 11 bases between the two ends. The CDR3, as DNA: TGTGCCAGCAGCCAACAGGGAAGCGAGCAGTACTTC. It translates to CASSQQGSEQYF.

This clonotype was seen a handful of times. The V and J genes are TRBV11-2 and TRBJ1-1; D not resolved. V gave up 0 bases and J gave up 1 base, with 9 bases separating them. The CDR3 has 15 amino acids. Germline CDR1 is SGHAT and CDR2 is FQNNGV. The chain's CDR3 is CASSLDERRNTEAFF. CDR3 nucleotide sequence: TGTGCCAGCAGCTTAGATGAGCGGCGGAACACTGAAGCTTTCTTT.

This clonotype has only a few counts. V and J are TRBV10-3 and TRBJ1-2, with no clear D. The V gene's germline CDR1 is ENHRY and CDR2 SYGVKD. The CDR3 loop spans 13 amino acids. Deletions cut 3 bases from V and 8 bases from J, with 13 bases between. As DNA, the CDR3 is TGTGCCATCAGTGACTTCGGAGGGTACGGCTACACCTTC. Protein product: CAISDFGGYGYTF.

At least ten counts were recorded for this clonotype. The V call is TRBV12-3 or TRBV12-4, the J call TRBJ1-1; TRBD1 aligns across 8 bases. This CDR3 has 15 residues. V dropped 5 bases and J dropped 5; count of bases not matched to a gene: 10. The DNA of the CDR3 is TGTGCCAGCAGTCTCCAAACGACAGGGGTTACTGAAGCTTTCTTT. It yields the protein CASSLQTTGVTEAFF.

The chain combines TRBV15 with TRBJ2-2, with no clear D. Germline CDR1 LNHNV, CDR2 YYDKDF (reference sequence). This CDR3 is 13 amino acids long. Trimming shortened V by 3 bases and J by 4 bases, and 6 bases separated the two germline ends. The CDR3 DNA reads TGTGCCACCAGCAGGAGTTTCACCGGGGAGCTGTTTTTT. It codes for CATSRSFTGELFF.

The V gene is TRBV15, the J gene TRBJ2-4; TRBD2 agrees at 11 bases. Germline loops: CDR1 LNHNV, CDR2 YYDKDF (reference sequence). V dropped 5 bases and J dropped 3; count of bases not matched to a gene: 6. This CDR3 comprises 16 residues. CDR3 in DNA: TGTGCCACCAGCCCGGGACTAGCGGCTTTCAAAAACATTCAGTACTTC. It encodes CATSPGLAAFKNIQYF.

This clonotype was observed a few times. This chain uses TRBV29-1 with TRBJ2-7; D not resolved. Germline CDR1 is SQVTM and CDR2 is ANQGSEA. Trimming cost V 7 bases and J 1 base, with 8 bases left between them. This CDR3 is built from 11 residues. CDR3 in amino acids: CSAAASYEQYF. CDR3 nucleotides: TGCAGCGCGGCAGCTTCCTACGAGCAGTACTTC.

Only a few counts were recorded for this clonotype. The genes are TRBV7-9 and TRBJ2-5; 9 bases are a match to TRBD2. With V trimmed by 5 bases and J by 0 bases, 7 bases remained unmatched. The CDR3 is 16 residues long. CDR1 and CDR2 from the germline V gene are SEHNR and FQNEAQ (reference sequence). CDR3 protein: CASSPRLAEHQETQYF. As DNA, the CDR3 is TGTGCCAGCAGCCCCCGACTAGCGGAACACCAAGAGACCCAGTACTTC.

This clonotype has just a few counts. V is TRBV9 and J is TRBJ1-4; D gene unclear. The germline V gene encodes CDR1 SGDLS and CDR2 YYNGEE. The CDR3 consists of 15 residues. V was trimmed by 3 bases and J by 7 bases, leaving 16 bases between them. This CDR3 reads CASSAKPWLPEKLFF. The CDR3 DNA is TGTGCCAGCAGCGCAAAGCCGTGGCTCCCTGAAAAACTGTTTTTT.

V is TRBV20-1 and J is TRBJ2-5; 12 bases are a match to TRBD2. V trimming: 5 bases; J trimming: 5 bases; junction bases outside the gene matches: 12. The CDR3 runs to 16 residues. Per the germline V gene, CDR1 is DFQATT and CDR2 is SNEGSKA (reference sequence). The CDR3 loop reads CSAPPPLAGGAETQYF. The CDR3 bases are TGCAGTGCTCCCCCACCCCTAGCGGGAGGGGCCGAGACCCAGTACTTC.

The chain is built from TRBV29-1 and TRBJ2-1; tentative D call: TRBD1 (6 bases). There are 11 residues in the CDR3. Trimming stripped 7 bases from V and 6 bases from J, with 10 bases between. Germline-derived CDR1 and CDR2 are SQVTM and ANQGSEA. CDR3 sequence reads: CSAQGSNEQFF. The CDR3 DNA follows: TGCAGCGCACAGGGTTCCAATGAGCAGTTCTTC.

The rearrangement uses TRBV20-1 and TRBJ1-1; 7 bases fit TRBD1. CDR1 and CDR2 (germline): DFQATT, SNEGSKA (reference sequence). The V and J ends lost 6 bases and 0 bases, in that order; junction bases with no gene match: 7. The CDR3 extends over 14 amino acids. Here the CDR3 reads CSAVQGQLNTEAFF. CDR3 bases: TGCAGTGCGGTACAGGGACAGTTGAACACTGAAGCTTTCTTT.

V gene TRBV9 combines with J gene TRBJ2-5, with TRBD1 identical over 9 bases. The CDR3 is made up of 15 amino acids. The V segment lost 4 bases and the J segment 4 bases; nucleotides outside the gene matches: 8. The germline V gene has CDR1 SGDLS and CDR2 YYNGEE. For the CDR3, the DNA is TGTGCCAGCAGCATAACAGGGGGCCACGGAGAGACCCAGTACTTC. Protein: CASSITGGHGETQYF.

The sample holds many counts of this clonotype. The chain uses TRBV30 and TRBJ2-7; 9 positions agree with TRBD1. V was clipped by 4 bases and J by 4 bases; unmatched bases: 5. This CDR3 is built from 13 residues. CDR1 and CDR2 from the germline V gene are GTSNPN and SVGIG (reference sequence). The CDR3: CAWNRDRAYEQYF. CDR3 sequence (DNA): TGTGCCTGGAACCGGGACAGGGCGTACGAGCAGTACTTC.

This clonotype has more than one count but fewer than ten. This chain connects TRBV29-1 to TRBJ2-7; TRBD1 or TRBD2 may be the D gene (6 bases each). V lost 1 base and J 1 base, leaving 14 bases between the germline ends. Germline values: CDR1 SQVTM, CDR2 ANQGSEA. This CDR3 comprises 15 residues. CDR3 coding DNA: TGCAGCGTTGAAGGAGGGGGGAACCCATCCTACGAGCAGTACTTC. Translating gives CSVEGGGNPSYEQYF.

This clonotype was detected a few times. The chain has TRBV4-1 and TRBJ2-7; possible D gene TRBD2, 6 bases. The V end lost 1 base, the J end lost 2 bases, and 12 bases lay between the germline ends. This CDR3 contains 15 residues. Germline CDR1 MGHRA, CDR2 YSYEKL. The CDR3 DNA reads TGCGCCAGCAGCCAAGTCGGGGGTGCAGCCTACGAGCAGTACTTC. Translation: CASSQVGGAAYEQYF.

This clonotype occurred a few times. The genes are TRBV5-1 and TRBJ1-2; D perhaps matches TRBD1 (6 bases). The CDR3 is 13 amino acids. V lost 2 bases and J lost 6, with 11 bases in between. Germline V gene data show CDR1 as SGHRS and CDR2 as YFSETQ. The CDR3: CASSFGGVDGYTF. CDR3 coding DNA: TGCGCCAGCAGCTTTGGGGGCGTCGATGGCTACACCTTC.

The chain joins TRBV19 to TRBJ2-3; 9 bases fit TRBD2. The CDR3 length is 15 residues. The V segment lost 6 bases and the J segment 5 bases; nucleotides outside the gene matches: 9. Looked up from germline, CDR1 is LNHDA and CDR2 is SQIVND (reference sequence). The CDR3 loop reads CASSVAGADGDTQYF. Here the CDR3 DNA reads TGTGCCAGTAGCGTAGCGGGAGCCGACGGAGATACGCAGTATTTT.